This T cell receptor (beta chain) was documented in a study of T cell repertoires in cytomegalovirus infection. In the study overall: It was the public TCR beta signatures that indicated both CMV infection and matching HLA type.

CDR3 length equals 15 residues. Deletions cut 4 bases from V and 4 bases from J, with 16 bases between. In germline, CDR1 is SGHVS, CDR2 FNYEAQ. Of note for this clonotype: Its antigen is unknown.

Broader study findings: The ex vivo response was dominated by HLA-C-restricted CMV-specific TCR beta clonotypes. Totalled public TCR beta family frequency picked out people who carried CMV plus the relevant HLA.

TCRdb reanalysed the reads using MiXCR and keeps one entry per CDR3 protein. This sample has about 130,000 distinct CDR3 sequences, with 20% to 30% found just once. This chain connects TRBV7-6 to TRBJ1-1; a weak D match, TRBD1 (5 bases). This sequence originates from a human donor in good health (CMV status not recorded). Some clones in this sample may be carry-over from other donors' samples. The sample taken for sequencing was PBMCs, sequenced either directly or after in vitro stimulation (not recorded which). The CDR3 bases are TGTGCCAGCAGCTCTGCCGAGGGGCTCGGCACTGAAGCTTTCTTT. It specifies CASSSAEGLGTEAFF.